This T cell receptor beta chain is drawn from a study of multiple sclerosis patients with progressive multifocal leukoencephalopathy. Time point described: before natalizumab initiation. Trimming pared 10 bases from V and 1 base from J, leaving 11 bases between. This CDR3 is built from 13 residues. Per the germline V gene, CDR1 is MDHEN and CDR2 is SYDVKM. Libraries were prepared by immunoSEQ multiplex PCR; TCRdb keeps only in-frame clonotypes and omits some of them. The table has tens of thousands of clones, 89% seen once. The receptor was isolated from a human donor with multiple sclerosis. The sequencing sample was made of PBMCs. This rearrangement joins TRBV28 to TRBJ1-5; weak D call: TRBD1 (5 bases). CDR3 DNA sequence: TGTGCCACCGGGGCAGGAAGCAATCAGCCCCAGCATTTT. Its protein product is CATGAGSNQPQHF.